The sequence of this TCR beta chain was determined in a study of OX40 agonist ivuxolimab in advanced cancers. Study as a whole: At doses from 0.01 to 10 mg/kg, patients were given intravenous ivuxolimab every 2 weeks. Patients with hepatocellular carcinoma, melanoma, renal cell or head and neck cancer made up the dose-escalation patients. Whole-study findings and limits: At 0.1 to 3.0 mg/kg and by week 6, clonal expansion occurred in CD4+ and CD8+ blood T cells.

Assay used: immunoSEQ multiplex PCR; TCRdb lists only in-frame clones, some missing. The sample has about 79,000 clones, approximately 85% seen once. CDR1 is SGHTS, CDR2 YDEGEE, per germline. Trimming pared 0 bases from V and 5 bases from J, leaving 11 bases between. CDR3 size: 14 residues. This clone was detected only once. No antigen is known for it. The chain joins TRBV5-8 to TRBJ1-1; the D gene is possibly TRBD1 (6 bases). The receptor was derived from an adult with an advanced solid tumor such as melanoma, head and neck, liver or kidney cancer. Sequenced here: CD4+ or CD8+ T cells sorted from blood, sampled in a trial of the OX40 agonist ivuxolimab. The CDR3 DNA sequence: TGTGCCAGCAGCTTGGGATGGGGGCGGACTGAAGCTTTCTTT. Translating gives CASSLGWGRTEAFF. Combining the CDR3 with reference TRBV5-8 and TRBJ1-1 gives the whole variable domain EAGVTQSPTHLIKTRGQQATLRCSPISGHTSVYWYQQALGLGLQFLLWYDEGEERNRGNFPPRFSGRQFPNYSSELNVNALELEDSALYLCASSLGWGRTEAFFGQGTRLTVV.